The rows below give T cell receptor beta chains drawn from one sample of a study of Ad26.COV2.S vaccination and SARS-CoV-2 variants. Measured with immunoSEQ multiplex PCR; TCRdb has only the in-frame clones, and not every one. The table has some 350,000 clones, 75% to 90% seen once; the top ten hold about 5%. The source was peripheral blood, collected in a trial of Ad26.COV2.S vaccine versus placebo. Receptors originate from a person between 18 and 59 years old who received the Ad26.COV2.S COVID-19 vaccine or a placebo. Each CDR3 is given with its conserved first and last residue. Each record gives: V gene, J gene, clone size, D gene, CDR3 protein, CDR3 DNA. A D gene is named only where the DNA matches it firmly. Only part of the rows carry a size: once, few, many, or a class if the clone is expanded.

V: TRBV6-2/TRBV6-3
J: TRBJ1-5
size: .
D: .
CDR3: CASSYGGEGQPQHF
DNA: TGTGCCAGCAGTTACGGCGGGGAGGGGCAGCCCCAGCATTTT

V: TRBV7-6
J: TRBJ2-7
size: once
D: .
CDR3: CASSLSRARTYEQYF
DNA: TGTGCCAGCAGCTTATCCAGAGCCCGAACTTACGAGCAGTACTTC

V: TRBV29-1
J: TRBJ2-3
size: .
D: .
CDR3: CSVFPGSAQYF
DNA: TGCAGCGTTTTCCCGGGCAGTGCGCAGTATTTT

V: TRBV9
J: TRBJ2-1
size: .
D: .
CDR3: CASSLDRLSYNEQFF
DNA: TGTGCCAGCAGCCTCGACCGACTCTCCTACAATGAGCAGTTCTTC

V: TRBV27
J: TRBJ2-2
size: .
D: .
CDR3: CASRPGTENTGELFF
DNA: TGTGCCAGCAGACCCGGGACGGAGAACACCGGGGAGCTGTTTTTT

V: TRBV6-5
J: TRBJ1-3
size: once
D: TRBD1
CDR3: CASIGQGRNTIYF
DNA: TGTGCCAGCATCGGACAGGGGAGAAACACCATATATTTT

V: TRBV28
J: TRBJ2-5
size: once
D: TRBD2
CDR3: CASSFTLAGYQETQYF
DNA: TGTGCCAGCAGTTTTACCCTAGCGGGGTACCAAGAGACCCAGTACTTC

V: TRBV18
J: TRBJ2-5
size: .
D: TRBD2
CDR3: CASSPQREGPETQYF
DNA: TGTGCCAGCTCACCGCAGCGGGAGGGCCCAGAGACCCAGTACTTC

V: TRBV10-2
J: TRBJ1-1
size: .
D: .
CDR3: CASSEPPQGRTEAFF
DNA: TGCGCCAGCAGTGAGCCCCCGCAGGGGCGGACTGAAGCTTTCTTT

V: TRBV12-3/TRBV12-4
J: TRBJ1-2
size: .
D: .
CDR3: CASSLGITDGYTF
DNA: TGTGCCAGCAGTTTAGGTATCACGGATGGCTACACCTTC

V: TRBV7-6
J: TRBJ1-2
size: .
D: TRBD1
CDR3: CASSLSRQGYLGYTF
DNA: TGTGCCAGCAGCTTATCTAGACAGGGGTACCTTGGCTACACCTTC

V: TRBV19
J: TRBJ2-2
size: .
D: .
CDR3: CASSIIADSSTGELFF
DNA: TGTGCCAGTAGTATTATCGCGGACAGCTCCACCGGGGAGCTGTTTTTT

V: TRBV29-1
J: TRBJ1-1
size: .
D: .
CDR3: CSGQNTEAFF
DNA: TGCAGCGGGCAGAACACTGAAGCTTTCTTT

V: TRBV5-4
J: TRBJ1-2
size: .
D: .
CDR3: CASSPKRQDIYGYTF
DNA: TGTGCCAGCAGCCCTAAAAGACAGGATATCTATGGCTACACCTTC

V: TRBV18
J: TRBJ1-1
size: .
D: .
CDR3: CASSPDRGLTEAFF
DNA: TGTGCCAGCTCACCGGACAGAGGATTGACTGAAGCTTTCTTT

V: TRBV2
J: TRBJ1-6
size: .
D: .
CDR3: CASRRGISYNSPLHF
DNA: TGTGCCAGCAGAAGGGGCATCTCCTATAATTCACCCCTCCACTTT

V: TRBV18
J: TRBJ2-7
size: .
D: .
CDR3: CASSPPPDPLEQYF
DNA: TGTGCCAGCTCACCACCGCCAGATCCCCTCGAGCAGTACTTC

V: TRBV28
J: TRBJ2-1
size: few
D: .
CDR3: CASSLLGSSTYNEQFF
DNA: TGTGCCAGCAGTTTATTGGGGTCCTCCACCTACAATGAGCAGTTCTTC

V: TRBV5-6
J: TRBJ1-4
size: .
D: .
CDR3: CASSLPSGTHNEKLFF
DNA: TGTGCCAGCAGCCTGCCGTCAGGGACCCATAATGAAAAACTGTTTTTT

V: TRBV7-8
J: TRBJ1-4
size: .
D: .
CDR3: CASSLDPRNEKLFF
DNA: TGTGCCAGCAGCTTAGATCCACGGAATGAAAAACTGTTTTTT

V: TRBV5-1
J: TRBJ2-3
size: .
D: TRBD2
CDR3: CASSLDGGGQSDTQYF
DNA: TGCGCCAGCAGCTTGGATGGGGGAGGGCAGTCAGATACGCAGTATTTT

V: TRBV3-1/TRBV3-2
J: TRBJ1-5
size: .
D: .
CDR3: CASSQGPESNQPQHF
DNA: TGTGCCAGCAGCCAGGGCCCTGAAAGCAATCAGCCCCAGCATTTT

V: TRBV5-1
J: TRBJ2-7
size: .
D: TRBD1
CDR3: CASSLNRDSYEQYF
DNA: TGCGCCAGCAGCTTGAACCGGGACAGCTACGAGCAGTACTTC

V: TRBV7-2
J: TRBJ1-2
size: .
D: .
CDR3: CASSLVGGATVYGYTF
DNA: TGTGCCAGCAGCTTAGTGGGGGGCGCAACAGTCTATGGCTACACCTTC

V: TRBV7-2
J: TRBJ1-5
size: .
D: .
CDR3: CASSSQTGSQPQHF
DNA: TGTGCCAGCAGCTCCCAAACAGGAAGTCAGCCCCAGCATTTT

V: TRBV30
J: TRBJ1-1
size: .
D: TRBD1
CDR3: CAWSGTGGNTEAFF
DNA: TGTGCCTGGAGTGGGACAGGGGGCAACACTGAAGCTTTCTTT

V: TRBV7-7
J: TRBJ2-1
size: .
D: .
CDR3: CASSLGGRLGYNEQFF
DNA: TGTGCCAGCAGCTTAGGCGGCAGATTGGGGTACAATGAGCAGTTCTTC

V: TRBV5-5
J: TRBJ1-1
size: once
D: .
CDR3: CASSLGRMGGYGTEAFF
DNA: TGTGCCAGCAGCCTTGGGAGGATGGGGGGTTATGGAACTGAAGCTTTCTTT

V: TRBV9
J: TRBJ2-2
size: .
D: .
CDR3: CASSVYGLGGTGELFF
DNA: TGTGCCAGCAGCGTTTATGGACTAGGGGGGACCGGGGAGCTGTTTTTT

V: TRBV7-8
J: TRBJ1-1
size: .
D: .
CDR3: CASRGGVLGTEAFF
DNA: TGTGCCAGCAGGGGGGGGGTTTTGGGCACTGAAGCTTTCTTT

V: TRBV21-1
J: TRBJ1-5
size: .
D: .
CDR3: CAIVDRDQPQHF
DNA: TGTGCCATCGTCGACAGGGACCAGCCCCAGCATTTT

V: TRBV7-2
J: TRBJ2-6
size: .
D: .
CDR3: CASSLAPDRPDPGANVLTF
DNA: TGTGCCAGCAGCTTAGCCCCGGACAGACCTGATCCTGGGGCCAACGTCCTGACTTTC

V: TRBV9
J: TRBJ2-1
size: .
D: TRBD1
CDR3: CASSEVETGVSNEQFF
DNA: TGTGCCAGCAGCGAGGTGGAGACAGGGGTTTCTAATGAGCAGTTCTTC

V: TRBV29-1
J: TRBJ2-5
size: .
D: .
CDR3: CSVGRIETQYF
DNA: TGCAGCGTCGGGAGAATAGAGACCCAGTACTTC

V: TRBV6-2/TRBV6-3
J: TRBJ2-3
size: .
D: .
CDR3: CASSYIGTNTDTQYF
DNA: TGTGCCAGCAGTTACATCGGGACGAACACAGATACGCAGTATTTT

V: TRBV11-2
J: TRBJ1-3
size: .
D: .
CDR3: CASSLGSLGGGNTIYF
DNA: TGTGCCAGCAGCTTAGGGTCCCTGGGAGGAGGAAACACCATATATTTT

V: TRBV6-2/TRBV6-3
J: TRBJ1-1
size: .
D: TRBD1
CDR3: CASSPGTGGNTEAFF
DNA: TGTGCCAGCAGTCCCGGGACAGGGGGGAACACTGAAGCTTTCTTT

V: TRBV7-9
J: TRBJ2-3
size: once
D: TRBD2
CDR3: CASSPEGRGGNTQYF
DNA: TGTGCCAGCAGCCCAGAGGGGCGGGGGGGCAATACGCAGTATTTT

V: TRBV10-3
J: TRBJ1-5
size: .
D: .
CDR3: CAISEGVVSNQPQHF
DNA: TGTGCCATCAGTGAAGGCGTCGTGAGCAATCAGCCCCAGCATTTT

V: TRBV5-8
J: TRBJ2-3
size: .
D: .
CDR3: CASSYGLWPNRTDTQYF
DNA: TGTGCCAGCAGCTATGGGCTATGGCCAAACAGGACAGATACGCAGTATTTT

V: TRBV4-1
J: TRBJ1-3
size: few
D: .
CDR3: CASSQTSAFGGNTIYF
DNA: TGCGCCAGCAGTCAAACGAGCGCCTTCGGAGGAAACACCATATATTTT

V: TRBV7-2
J: TRBJ1-2
size: .
D: TRBD1
CDR3: CASSGNRGRGYGYTF
DNA: TGTGCCAGCAGCGGGAACAGGGGGCGCGGCTATGGCTACACCTTC

V: TRBV4-3
J: TRBJ1-2
size: .
D: TRBD1
CDR3: CASSHDRGNYGYTF
DNA: TGCGCCAGCAGCCATGACAGGGGAAACTATGGCTACACCTTC